This T cell receptor (beta chain) appears in the sequencing data of a study of blood T cells in healthy people across ages. Study results and caveats: Researchers deemed the diversity estimates from one million T cells underestimates.

V was clipped by 0 bases and J by 8 bases, with 16 bases between them. The CDR3 spans 14 residues. The germline V gene has CDR1 SQVTM and CDR2 ANQGSEA. Worth noting for this clonotype: Its antigen is still unknown.

A sample-barcoded 5' primer and a J-beta primer mix were used in a second PCR of about 7 to 11 cycles. MiXCR, run by TCRdb on the 5' RACE reads, gives a single entry per CDR3 protein. The sample lists over a million distinct CDR3 sequences; 40% to 45% were seen once. Material for sequencing was blood. The chain uses TRBV29-1 and TRBJ1-2; TRBD1 is a possible D gene (6 bases). This TCR was recovered from a woman aged 55-69 years in good health. CDR3: CSVEDRRGAKGYTF. DNA for the CDR3: TGCAGCGTTGAAGATCGTCGGGGGGCGAAGGGCTACACCTTC.